This T cell receptor beta chain came from a study of OX40 agonist ivuxolimab in advanced cancers. The overall study: Three patients had partial responses: one hepatocellular carcinoma, two cutaneous melanoma. Whole-study findings and limits: Some nonresponders additionally presented with little normalized T-cell clonal expansion.

Assay: immunoSEQ multiplex PCR; the TCRdb copy retains only in-frame clones and omits some. The table shows 28,000 or so clones, with approximately 84% occurring only once. In regard to this clone: Its antigen is as yet unknown.

With V trimmed by 5 bases and J by 5 bases, 10 bases remained unmatched. There are 15 residues in the CDR3. CDR1 is SNHLY and CDR2 is FYNNEI in the germline V gene. The source was CD4+ or CD8+ T cells sorted from blood, collected in a trial of the OX40 agonist ivuxolimab. The V call is TRBV2, the J call TRBJ2-7, with 9 bases that match TRBD1. The TCR sequence derives from an adult with an advanced solid tumor such as melanoma, head and neck, liver or kidney cancer. CDR3: CASSTSGTGNDEQYF. CDR3 in DNA: TGTGCCAGCAGTACCTCCGGGACAGGGAACGACGAGCAGTACTTC.